A single sample is the source of the 5 T cell receptor beta chains below, sequenced in a study of blood T cell repertoires in COVID-19. Method: immunoSEQ multiplex PCR; TCRdb's copy keeps in-frame clones and lacks some. The profile covers some 40,000 clones, with less than 90% appearing a single time and roughly 19% taken by the ten largest. Sequencing input: peripheral blood. These receptors were taken from a man between 65 and 80 years old with acute or convalescent COVID-19.

The chain couples TRBV7-9 to TRBJ2-7; 7 positions match TRBD1. The ends lost 3 bases at V and 3 bases at J; junction bases unmatched: 5. CDR1 is SEHNR and CDR2 is FQNEAQ in the germline V gene (reference sequence). The CDR3 extends over 14 amino acids. The CDR3 loop is CASSFTGVNYEQYF. CDR3 nucleotide sequence: TGTGCCAGCAGCTTCACAGGGGTAAACTACGAGCAGTACTTC.

The J gene is TRBJ2-7, the V gene TRBV4-2; 8 nucleotides line up with TRBD2. Germline V CDR1 and CDR2: LGHNA, YNFKEQ. Trimming took 2 bases from V and 2 from J; bases not matched to a gene: 5. The CDR3 consists of 15 residues. The CDR3 loop is CASSQWIAGPYEQYF. In DNA form, the CDR3 reads TGTGCCAGCAGCCAATGGATAGCGGGGCCCTACGAGCAGTACTTC.

This rearrangement joins TRBV7-6 to TRBJ1-2; D ambiguous. The CDR3 length is 13 residues. Germline V gene data show CDR1 as SGHVS and CDR2 as FNYEAQ. Trimming removed 0 bases at V and 8 bases at J, with 10 bases between. CDR3 DNA: TGTGCCAGCAGCTTAGCCGCGAGGAGAGGCTACACCTTC. This translates into CASSLAARRGYTF.

The chain employs TRBV3-1 (or the pseudogene TRBV3-2) and TRBJ2-1, with D tentatively TRBD1 (5 bases). The germline V and J ends were trimmed by 4 bases and 7 bases, with 8 bases remaining between them. CDR1 and CDR2 (germline): LGHDT, YNNKEL (reference sequence). The CDR3 spans 12 residues. This CDR3 is CASSLQVNEQFF. The CDR3 DNA reads as TGTGCCAGCAGCCTACAGGTTAATGAGCAGTTCTTC.

The chain recombines TRBV18 with TRBJ2-3, with 8 bases matching TRBD2. J was trimmed by 4 bases and V by 5 bases; bases with no gene match: 11. The germline CDR1 and CDR2 sequences are KGHSH and LQKENI. The CDR3 has 16 amino acids. CDR3 in DNA: TGTGCCAGCTCAACAGGAGCGGGAGAAGGAGCAGATACGCAGTATTTT. It encodes CASSTGAGEGADTQYF.